The 6 T cell receptor beta chains reported below all come from one sample, sequenced in a study of CD8 T cells in Susac syndrome (dated by TCRdb to between 2018 and 2020). The library was prepared using the immunoSEQ multiplex PCR assay. RNA was extracted with the RNeasy kit and roughly 0.5 to 1 ug was reverse transcribed using random hexamers. Using fastp at Q25 and MiXCR, TCRdb reprocessed the public reads and kept productive beta chains. Rows with one shared CDR3 protein collapse into an entry with the most common genes and DNA. The sample table contains approximately 120,000 distinct CDR3 sequences; only one count was recorded for 80% to 95% of them. Jointly, the top ten make up approximately 0.13% of the sample. Sequencing input: CD8+ T cells from PBMCs. These receptors originate from a human donor in good health.

The V call is TRBV4-3, the J call TRBJ2-7; maybe TRBD1 (6 bases). CDR1 and CDR2 (germline): LGHNA, YSLEER. The V gene lost 0 bases and the J gene lost 2 bases, with 17 bases spanning the gap. The CDR3 spans 17 residues. The CDR3 DNA sequence: TGCGCCAGCAGCCAAGATTCAAGTCGGGACAAGACCTACGAGCAGTACTTC. This translates into CASSQDSSRDKTYEQYF.

This rearrangement joins TRBV2 to TRBJ2-7, with TRBD1 identical over 9 bases. The V gene end was trimmed by 7 bases and the J gene end by 4 bases; junction bases not matched to a gene: 5. Germline CDR1 reads SNHLY; CDR2 reads FYNNEI. This CDR3 region has 13 residues. CDR3 in DNA: TGTGCCAGCACTCGGACAGGGGATTACGAGCAGTACTTC. It specifies CASTRTGDYEQYF.

The chain joins TRBV20-1 to TRBJ2-2; 7 bases match TRBD1. The CDR3 length is 15 residues. Germline V gene lookup returns CDR1 DFQATT and CDR2 SNEGSKA (reference sequence). The V and J ends lost 3 bases and 3 bases, in that order; junction bases with no gene match: 7. The CDR3 nucleotides read TGCAGTGCTAGGGAGACAGGGTTGGACACCGGGGAGCTGTTTTTT. Translating it yields CSARETGLDTGELFF.

This clonotype was counted a single time. The V and J genes are TRBV29-1 and TRBJ2-7, with 10 bases aligning to TRBD2. The V and J ends lost 6 bases and 2 bases, in that order; junction bases with no gene match: 10. Germline loops: CDR1 SQVTM, CDR2 ANQGSEA. The CDR3 loop spans 15 amino acids. CDR3 DNA: TGCAGCGTGAGGGGGACTAGCGCATCTACCTACGAGCAGTACTTC. Its translation is CSVRGTSASTYEQYF.

The chain links TRBV20-1 to TRBJ2-7, with TRBD2 as a possible D gene (6 bases). V was pared by 0 bases and J by 0 bases, with 12 bases between. The CDR3 sequence is 15 residues long. The germline gives CDR1 DFQATT, CDR2 SNEGSKA (reference sequence). The DNA of the CDR3 is TGCAGTGCTAGAGATCTGGCGGGGAGCTCCTACGAGCAGTACTTC. It is translated as CSARDLAGSSYEQYF.

CDR3 loop: CASSAGQGATEAFF. The CDR3, as DNA: TGTGCCAGCAGCGCCGGACAGGGGGCCACTGAAGCTTTCTTT. This chain links TRBV9 with TRBJ1-1; the match to TRBD1 covers 11 bases. This CDR3 has 14 amino acids. Trimming at V came to 3 bases and at J to 4 bases, leaving 2 bases not matched to a gene. From germline, CDR1 is SGDLS and CDR2 YYNGEE.